The 21 T cell receptor beta chains given below trace back to one sample, sequenced in a study of T-cell reconstitution after alpha-beta-depleted transplantation in children. Construction of the TCRbeta library involved unique molecular identifiers. TCRdb passed the PCR reads through MiXCR, listing each CDR3 protein once. Altogether more than 150,000 distinct CDR3 sequences are present, about 14% being singletons, with the ten largest covering less than 15%. The input for sequencing was PBMCs from the stem cell graft donor, taken from the stem cell graft. The receptors were sampled from a human donor who donated a stem cell graft to a child with acute lymphoblastic leukemia.

Ten or more counts support this clonotype. This chain uses TRBV20-1 with TRBJ1-5; D unclear. The CDR3 is 12 residues long. Germline CDR1 and CDR2: DFQATT and SNEGSKA (reference sequence). V lost 5 bases, J lost 1 base, and 6 bases lay in between. The CDR3 DNA reads as TGCAGTGCTGGAAACAGCAATCAGCCCCAGCATTTT. Translated: CSAGNSNQPQHF.

This clonotype was seen more than once but under ten times. The chain recombines TRBV7-8 with TRBJ2-7; 7 bases agree with TRBD2. The CDR3 runs 15 residues. Germline CDR1 SGHVS, CDR2 FQNEAQ. J was trimmed by 0 bases and V by 2 bases; bases with no gene match: 4. The CDR3 protein is CASSLNGRRSYEQYF. Here the CDR3 DNA reads TGTGCCAGCAGCTTAAACGGGAGGCGCTCCTACGAGCAGTACTTC.

This clonotype was seen ten or more times. The chain joins TRBV19 to TRBJ2-7; D remains unclear. The CDR3 totals 14 residues. The V end lost 5 bases, the J end lost 3 bases, and 14 bases lay between the germline ends. The germline V gene has CDR1 LNHDA and CDR2 SQIVND (reference sequence). CDR3 protein: CASSVRAGYYEQYF. The CDR3, as DNA: TGTGCCAGTAGTGTTAGGGCAGGATACTACGAGCAGTACTTC.

This clonotype was observed a handful of times. The chain couples TRBV11-1 to TRBJ2-2; 7 positions match TRBD1. Germline-derived CDR1 and CDR2 are SGHAT and FQDESV (reference sequence). This CDR3 spans 16 amino acids. The V gene end was trimmed by 5 bases and the J gene end by 2 bases; junction bases not matched to a gene: 8. The CDR3: CASSAQGEINTGELFF. The CDR3 DNA follows: TGTGCCAGCAGCGCGCAGGGGGAGATAAACACCGGGGAGCTGTTTTTT.

This clonotype was observed at least ten times. The rearrangement uses TRBV5-5 and TRBJ1-4; tentative D call: TRBD1 (6 bases). V was shortened by 3 bases and J by 7 bases, with 19 bases between the two germline ends. The V gene's germline CDR1 is SGHKS and CDR2 YYEKEE (reference sequence). This CDR3 comprises 16 residues. The CDR3 sequence is CASSSGTGTFGEKLFF. DNA for the CDR3: TGTGCCAGCAGCTCGGGGACCGGGACATTTGGTGAAAAACTGTTTTTT. Using reference TRBV5-5 and TRBJ1-4 for the parts outside the CDR3, the full variable domain is DAGVTQSPTHLIKTRGQQVTLRCSPISGHKSVSWYQQVLGQGPQFIFQYYEKEERGRGNFPDRFSARQFPNYSSELNVNALLLGDSALYLCASSSGTGTFGEKLFFGSGTQLSVL.

In its sample, this clonotype was seen a few times. The CDR3 is CASSPYSGQQETQYF. DNA for the CDR3: TGTGCCAGCAGTCCGTACTCGGGACAACAAGAGACCCAGTACTTC. J is TRBJ2-5 and V is TRBV12-3 or TRBV12-4; possibly TRBD1 for D (6 bases). CDR3 length: 15 residues. The ends were cut back, 5 bases at V and 2 bases at J, with 15 bases in the middle.

This clonotype was seen many times. This rearrangement joins TRBV25-1 to TRBJ2-3; D uncertain. Trimming shortened V by 4 bases and J by 6 bases, and 14 bases separated the two germline ends. From germline, CDR1 is MGHDK and CDR2 SYGVNS. This CDR3 contains 14 residues. The CDR3: CASSVGLGFDTQYF. The CDR3 nucleotides read TGTGCCAGCAGTGTGGGCTTAGGGTTTGATACGCAGTATTTT.

In its sample, this clonotype was seen a few times. The chain has TRBV5-4 and TRBJ1-1, with a weak D call TRBD1 (6 bases). CDR3 length: 15 amino acids. Germline CDR1 and CDR2: SGHNT and YYREEE (reference sequence). The V and J ends lost 3 bases and 3 bases respectively, with 15 bases between them. CDR3 protein: CASSWNNRAHTEAFF. CDR3 coding DNA: TGTGCCAGCAGCTGGAACAACAGGGCCCACACTGAAGCTTTCTTT. The full variable domain, in which reference TRBV5-4 and TRBJ1-1 provide the parts outside the CDR3, is ETGVTQSPTHLIKTRGQQVTLRCSSQSGHNTVSWYQQALGQGPQFIFQYYREEENGRGNFPPRFSGLQFPNYSSELNVNALELDDSALYLCASSWNNRAHTEAFFGQGTRLTVV.

This clonotype was recorded at least ten times. The gene calls are TRBV18 and TRBJ2-2, with 9 bases identical to TRBD2. This CDR3 has 17 residues. Germline loops: CDR1 KGHSH, CDR2 LQKENI. The V gene end was trimmed by 0 bases and the J gene end by 4 bases; junction bases not matched to a gene: 6. The CDR3 DNA sequence: TGTGCCAGCTCACCACCTTCCACTAGCGGGCCCACCGGGGAGCTGTTTTTT. Protein: CASSPPSTSGPTGELFF.

This clonotype was picked up a small number of times. The rearrangement links TRBV5-1 to TRBJ1-1; TRBD1 is a possible D gene (5 bases). Germline V gene sequence: CDR1 SGHRS, CDR2 YFSETQ. V lost 2 bases and J 7 bases, leaving 12 bases between the germline ends. The CDR3 is made up of 13 amino acids. CDR3 protein: CASSLGAPIEAFF. For the CDR3, the DNA is TGCGCCAGCAGCTTAGGGGCTCCTATTGAAGCTTTCTTT.

This clonotype was detected many times. This chain links TRBV6-5 with TRBJ2-2, with 13 nucleotides matching TRBD2. Germline V gene data show CDR1 as MNHEY and CDR2 as SVGAGI. The V and J ends lost 4 bases and 4 bases, in that order; junction bases with no gene match: 3. The CDR3 length is 16 residues. This chain's CDR3 is CASSLLAGGFTGELFF. The CDR3 nucleotides are TGTGCCAGCAGTTTACTAGCGGGAGGGTTCACCGGGGAGCTGTTTTTT.

This chain joins TRBV6-6 and TRBJ2-5; D not certain. Germline loops: CDR1 MNHNY, CDR2 SVGAGI (reference sequence). The CDR3 is 13 amino acids. V lost 3 bases, J lost 5 bases, and 10 bases lay in between. Written as DNA, the CDR3 is TGTGCCAGCAGTTATTTAGGTTTTGAGACCCAGTACTTC. This gives the protein CASSYLGFETQYF.

The table lists this clonotype with many counts. The chain has TRBV20-1 and TRBJ2-7, with D unclear. Germline V CDR1 and CDR2: DFQATT, SNEGSKA (reference sequence). The length of the CDR3 is 13 residues. V dropped 6 bases and J dropped 1 base, with 13 bases sitting between them. CDR3 bases: TGCAGTGCAACCTACAAGAGATCCTACGAGCAGTACTTC. Protein product: CSATYKRSYEQYF.

The V call is TRBV5-1, the J call TRBJ2-5, with D hard to call. Germline V gene data show CDR1 as SGHRS and CDR2 as YFSETQ. The CDR3 is 15 residues long. The V gene lost 2 bases and the J gene lost 4 bases, with 15 bases spanning the gap. The CDR3 here is CASSFGPEDGETQYF. The CDR3 DNA follows: TGCGCCAGCAGCTTCGGCCCCGAAGATGGAGAGACCCAGTACTTC.

This clonotype was observed many times. The V and J genes are TRBV5-1 and TRBJ2-5; the D gene is possibly TRBD1 (5 bases). There are 15 residues in the CDR3. V lost 0 bases, J lost 4 bases, and 13 bases lay in between. Germline CDR1 SGHRS, CDR2 YFSETQ. CDR3 sequence: CASSLEGLTRETQYF. CDR3 DNA sequence: TGCGCCAGCAGCTTGGAGGGGCTTACCAGAGAGACCCAGTACTTC. Complete variable domain (other parts from reference TRBV5-1 and TRBJ2-5): KAGVTQTPRYLIKTRGQQVTLSCSPISGHRSVSWYQQTPGQGLQFLFEYFSETQRNKGNFPGRFSGRQFSNSRSEMNVSTLELGDSALYLCASSLEGLTRETQYFGPGTRLLVL.

This clonotype has ten or more counts. The CDR3 spells CASSGILLNTEAFF. Here the CDR3 DNA reads TGCGCCAGCTCGGGGATCCTCTTGAACACTGAAGCTTTCTTT. The chain employs TRBV10-2 and TRBJ1-1; no reliable D call. This CDR3 region has 14 residues. CDR1 is WSHSY, CDR2 SAAADI, per germline. Trimming took off 8 bases at V and 0 bases at J, with 13 bases between the two ends.

This clonotype has at least ten counts. The DNA of the CDR3 is TGTGCCATCAGTGGTCGACAGGGGACCTACATGAACACTGAAGCTTTCTTT. Its translation: CAISGRQGTYMNTEAFF. The rearrangement joins TRBV10-3 to TRBJ1-1; 8 bases match TRBD1. The CDR3 runs to 17 residues. J was trimmed by 0 bases and V by 4 bases; bases with no gene match: 10. Germline CDR1 ENHRY, CDR2 SYGVKD.

This clonotype showed up many times. The rearrangement uses TRBV5-1 and TRBJ1-2; no firm D call. V was pared by 2 bases and J by 6 bases, with 11 bases between. The CDR3 loop spans 13 amino acids. Germline CDR1 SGHRS, CDR2 YFSETQ. The CDR3 here is CASSLRTEHGYTF. CDR3 in DNA: TGCGCCAGCAGCTTACGGACCGAGCATGGCTACACCTTC.

The sample holds many counts of this clonotype. The chain combines TRBV12-3 or TRBV12-4 with TRBJ2-3; TRBD2 matches at 10 bases. This CDR3 is 16 amino acids long. Unmatched junction bases numbered 5, after V lost 5 bases and J lost 0 bases. This CDR3 reads CASSLSGRSSTDTQYF. The CDR3 DNA is TGTGCCAGCAGTCTTAGCGGGAGGTCTAGCACAGATACGCAGTATTTT.

This clonotype occurred many times. The chain is built from TRBV12-3 or TRBV12-4 and TRBJ2-7; no firm D call. Trimming removed 5 bases from V and 4 bases from J, with 18 bases in between. This CDR3 is built from 15 residues. The DNA of the CDR3 is TGTGCCAGCAGTCCCGGACCCTTGGGTCCTTACGAGCAGTACTTC. Translated: CASSPGPLGPYEQYF.

This clonotype has ten or more counts. The gene calls are TRBV20-1 and TRBJ2-3; D not resolved. Germline assignment: CDR1 DFQATT and CDR2 SNEGSKA (reference sequence). The CDR3 contains 10 residues. With 6 bases removed from V and 6 bases from J, the gap between germline ends came to 7 bases. CDR3 sequence (DNA): TGCAGTGCGGTTAGCGATACGCAGTATTTT. It is translated as CSAVSDTQYF.